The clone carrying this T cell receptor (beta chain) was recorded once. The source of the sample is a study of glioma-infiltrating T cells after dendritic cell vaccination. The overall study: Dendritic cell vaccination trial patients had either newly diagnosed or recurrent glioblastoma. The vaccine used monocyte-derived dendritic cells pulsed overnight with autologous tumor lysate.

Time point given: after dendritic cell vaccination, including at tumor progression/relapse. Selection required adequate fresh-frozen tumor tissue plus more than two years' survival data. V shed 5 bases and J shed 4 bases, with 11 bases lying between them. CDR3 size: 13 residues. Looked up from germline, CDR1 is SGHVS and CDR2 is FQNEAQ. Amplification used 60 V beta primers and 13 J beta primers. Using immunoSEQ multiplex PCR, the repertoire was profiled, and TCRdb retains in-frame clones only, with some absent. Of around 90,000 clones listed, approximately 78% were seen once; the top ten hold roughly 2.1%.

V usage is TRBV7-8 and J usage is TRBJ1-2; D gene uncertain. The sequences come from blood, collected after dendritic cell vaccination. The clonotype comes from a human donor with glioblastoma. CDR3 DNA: TGTGCCAGCAGCCCTAAATCCCCCTATGGCTACACCTTC. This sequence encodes CASSPKSPYGYTF.